What follows are 29 T cell receptor beta chains derived from one specimen sequenced in a study of blood T cells in healthy people across ages. Next came a second PCR, run for about 7 to 12 cycles, which used a sample-barcoded 5' primer along with a J-beta primer mix. Using its own MiXCR run on the 5' RACE reads, TCRdb lists one record per CDR3 protein. The repertoire consists of approximately 690,000 distinct CDR3 sequences, with 40% to 50% occurring once and the leading ten covering around 30%. Sequenced material: blood. These receptors all stem from an older man in good health.

This clonotype was seen only a few times. The chain employs TRBV7-2 and TRBJ2-1; D remains unclear. V was clipped by 1 base and J by 10 bases, with 14 bases between them. Germline lookup yields CDR1 SGHTA and CDR2 FQGNSA. This CDR3 is 14 amino acids long. The DNA for the CDR3 is TGTGCCAGCAGCTTAGGTCCACGGGTTGGGGAGCAGTTCTTC. Translation: CASSLGPRVGEQFF.

This clonotype came up a few times. The gene calls are TRBV9 and TRBJ2-1; tentatively, D is TRBD2 (7 bases). The V end was cut by 3 bases, the J end by 0 bases, with 13 bases between. CDR1 is SGDLS, CDR2 YYNGEE, per germline. CDR3 length: 16 amino acids. CDR3 protein: CASSAHGGPSYNEQFF. CDR3 bases: TGTGCCAGCAGCGCTCACGGGGGGCCCTCCTACAATGAGCAGTTCTTC. Full variable domain (outside the CDR3, taken from reference TRBV9 and TRBJ2-1): DSGVTQTPKHLITATGQRVTLRCSPRSGDLSVYWYQQSLDQGLQFLIQYYNGEERAKGNILERFSAQQFPDLHSELNLSSLELGDSALYFCASSAHGGPSYNEQFFGPGTRLTVL.

This clonotype was seen only a few times. This chain links TRBV5-1 with TRBJ2-3; D not certain. The CDR3 has 12 residues. Germline V gene data show CDR1 as SGHRS and CDR2 as YFSETQ. The V and J ends lost 2 bases and 4 bases respectively, with 5 bases between them. The DNA for the CDR3 is TGCGCCAGCAGCTTCAATGCAGATACGCAGTATTTT. This encodes CASSFNADTQYF.

The V gene is TRBV5-4, the J gene TRBJ1-1; tentative D call: TRBD1 (5 bases). This CDR3 comprises 14 residues. V was shortened by 2 bases and J by 5 bases, with 13 bases between the two germline ends. Germline V gene sequence: CDR1 SGHNT, CDR2 YYREEE (reference sequence). This CDR3 is CASSLVSRVTEAFF. CDR3 bases: TGTGCCAGCAGCTTAGTGTCCAGGGTGACTGAAGCTTTCTTT.

Concerning this clonotype: Relative to the germline gene, one junction end is altered; a read error may explain this. The rearrangement joins TRBV7-9 to TRBJ1-2; D might be TRBD1 (6 bases). CDR1 is SEHNR, CDR2 FQNEAQ, per germline (reference sequence). The CDR3 covers 15 residues. The CDR3, as DNA: TGTGCCAGCACCTTAACGGACAGTTATAACTATGGCTACACCTTC. This sequence encodes CASTLTDSYNYGYTF. Complete variable domain (other parts from reference TRBV7-9 and TRBJ1-2): DTGVSQNPRHKITKRGQNVTFRCDPISEHNRLYWYRQTLGQGPEFLTYFQNEAQLEKSRLLSDRFSAERPKGSFSTLEIQRTEQGDSAMYLCASTLTDSYNYGYTFGSGTRLTVV.

The chain joins TRBV15 to TRBJ2-2; possible D gene TRBD2, 6 bases. The CDR3 spans 17 residues. CDR1 and CDR2 from the germline V gene are LNHNV and YYDKDF (reference sequence). Trimming pared 7 bases from V and 6 bases from J, leaving 24 bases between. In DNA, the CDR3 is TGTGCCACCAACAGTATTTTAATGGCGGGGAGACCCGGGGAGCTGTTTTTT. Encoded protein: CATNSILMAGRPGELFF.

This clonotype was seen a single time. This may come from a read error, since a much larger clone is one base off. This sequence joins TRBV29-1 and TRBJ2-5; 8 bases align to TRBD1. The CDR3 is made up of 14 amino acids. Trimming removed 3 bases from V and 11 bases from J; junction bases left unmatched: 14. CDR1 and CDR2 from the germline V gene are SQVTM and ANQGSEA. The CDR3 bases are TGCAGCGTTGATACTGAACAGGGGGTCAATGAGCAGTACTTC. As protein: CSVDTEQGVNEQYF.

This chain connects TRBV9 to TRBJ2-1, with TRBD2 matching over 7 bases. From germline, CDR1 is SGDLS and CDR2 YYNGEE. Trimming cost V 1 base and J 5 bases; bases outside gene matches: 6. There are 15 residues in the CDR3. DNA for the CDR3: TGTGCCAGCAGCGTAACGGGGGGAATTGACAATGAGCAGTTCTTC. Protein: CASSVTGGIDNEQFF.

This clonotype was detected ten times or more. The chain recombines TRBV2 with TRBJ2-7; D perhaps matches TRBD2 (5 bases). The V end was cut by 7 bases, the J end by 3 bases, with 16 bases between. CDR1 is SNHLY, CDR2 FYNNEI, per germline. The CDR3 extends over 14 amino acids. Here the CDR3 DNA reads TGTGCCAGCACCCTCTCTAGCAGCAACTACGAGCAGTACTTC. Translation gives CASTLSSSNYEQYF.

Worth noting for this clonotype: One end of the junction does not line up with germline, which may come from a read error. The chain carries TRBV6-6 and TRBJ2-7; 10 positions agree with TRBD2. The germline gives CDR1 MNHNY, CDR2 SVGAGI (reference sequence). The CDR3 has 15 amino acids. In DNA, the CDR3 is TGTACCAGCAGTTACGGGAGCGGGAGGGCCTACGAGCAGTACTTC. Encoded protein: CTSSYGSGRAYEQYF.

This chain links TRBV20-1 with TRBJ1-5; tentatively, D is TRBD1 (6 bases). Trimming removed 4 bases at V and 5 bases at J, with 12 bases between. CDR1 is DFQATT and CDR2 is SNEGSKA in the germline V gene (reference sequence). CDR3 size: 13 residues. In DNA form, the CDR3 reads TGCAGTGCTAAAACCCCAGGGGATCAGCCCCAGCATTTT. As protein: CSAKTPGDQPQHF.

In its sample, this clonotype was seen a few times. The chain combines TRBV15 with TRBJ1-1; D uncertain. CDR1 is LNHNV, CDR2 YYDKDF, per germline (reference sequence). The CDR3 totals 14 residues. The germline V and J ends were trimmed by 4 bases and 1 base, with 10 bases remaining between them. CDR3 sequence reads: CATSTRTGNTEAFF. CDR3 bases: TGTGCCACCAGCACCCGGACGGGGAACACTGAAGCTTTCTTT.

J is TRBJ2-1 and V is TRBV14, with a weak D call TRBD1 (5 bases). Germline V CDR1 and CDR2: SGHDN, FVKESK. CDR3 length: 18 amino acids. V was shortened by 0 bases and J by 0 bases, with 15 bases between the two germline ends. CDR3 sequence: CASSQDPTDMSSYNEQFF. The DNA of the CDR3 is TGTGCCAGCAGCCAAGATCCGACGGACATGAGCTCCTACAATGAGCAGTTCTTC.

This clonotype was picked up a small number of times. The V gene is TRBV4-3, the J gene TRBJ2-3; tentatively, D is TRBD1 (6 bases). This CDR3 comprises 16 residues. In germline, CDR1 is LGHNA, CDR2 YSLEER. The V end lost 1 base, the J end lost 0 bases, and 11 bases lay between the germline ends. The CDR3 loop is CASSQAGQSSTDTQYF. The CDR3 bases are TGCGCCAGCAGCCAAGCCGGACAGAGTAGCACAGATACGCAGTATTTT.

CDR3 residues: CASTIGGRRSDTQYF. The CDR3 DNA follows: TGTGCCAGCACCATCGGGGGGAGGAGGTCAGATACGCAGTATTTT. The chain has TRBV12-3 or TRBV12-4 and TRBJ2-3, with TRBD2 matching 7 bases. With 7 bases clipped from V and 4 bases from J, the junction kept 11 bases outside the gene matches. The CDR3 sequence is 15 residues long.

This clonotype was detected a few times. V and J are TRBV20-1 and TRBJ1-5; 7 bases fit TRBD1. The CDR3 contains 15 residues. Germline V gene sequence: CDR1 DFQATT, CDR2 SNEGSKA (reference sequence). Unmatched junction bases numbered 11, after V lost 4 bases and J lost 5 bases. Here the CDR3 reads CSATLSRGRDQPQHF. CDR3 nucleotide sequence: TGCAGTGCTACACTGAGTAGGGGGCGGGATCAGCCCCAGCATTTT.

V gene TRBV6-1 combines with J gene TRBJ2-7; 7 bases match TRBD1. Losses at the gene ends were 3 bases for V and 2 bases for J; bases not matched to a gene: 10. This CDR3 has 16 amino acids. Germline assignment: CDR1 MNHNS and CDR2 SASEGT. For the CDR3, the DNA is TGTGCCAGCAGTGACCTCACTCGGGACAGAGCCTACGAGCAGTACTTC. Translating it yields CASSDLTRDRAYEQYF.

A few counts support this clonotype. V gene TRBV12-5 combines with J gene TRBJ2-1; perhaps D is TRBD1 or TRBD2 (5 bases each). CDR1 and CDR2 from the germline V gene are LGHNT and FRNRAP. Between the trimmed V and J ends, which lost 7 bases and 5 bases, there was a span of 21 bases. The CDR3 totals 16 residues. The CDR3 region has the DNA TGTGCTAGTGAAAAACGGGGCCTCTCTGGGAACAATGAGCAGTTCTTC. Residues: CASEKRGLSGNNEQFF.

This clonotype was detected ten times or more. The chain has TRBV28 and TRBJ2-3, with TRBD2 as a possible D gene (6 bases). Between the trimmed V and J ends, which lost 8 bases and 2 bases, there was a span of 17 bases. The CDR3 loop spans 15 amino acids. Germline V gene sequence: CDR1 MDHEN, CDR2 SYDVKM. In DNA, the CDR3 is TGTGCCAGCGGCTCCTGGAGGGGCTCCACAGATACGCAGTATTTT. Translated, it gives CASGSWRGSTDTQYF. The complete variable domain, with remaining parts taken from reference TRBV28 and TRBJ2-3, reads DVKVTQSSRYLVKRTGEKVFLECVQDMDHENMFWYRQDPGLGLRLIYFSYDVKMKEKGDIPEGYSVSREKKERFSLILESASTNQTSMYLCASGSWRGSTDTQYFGPGTRLTVL.

This clonotype has just a few counts. This chain joins TRBV7-9 and TRBJ2-7, with D unclear. Between the trimmed V and J ends, which lost 5 bases and 5 bases, there was a span of 22 bases. Per germline, CDR1 SEHNR and CDR2 FQNEAQ (reference sequence). The CDR3 spans 16 residues. CDR3 in amino acids: CASSPSKARSVNEQYF. The CDR3 coding sequence is TGTGCCAGCAGCCCATCAAAGGCGAGGTCAGTCAACGAGCAGTACTTC.

As regards this clonotype: A single base separates this from a much larger clone, so it may be a read error. The chain employs TRBV5-1 and TRBJ2-5; 7 nucleotides align to TRBD1. The V gene end was trimmed by 3 bases and the J gene end by 11 bases; junction bases not matched to a gene: 10. Germline V gene sequence: CDR1 SGHRS, CDR2 YFSETQ. The CDR3 extends over 13 amino acids. CDR3 in amino acids: CASSWTGYNEQYF. For the CDR3, the DNA is TGCGCCAGCAGCTGGACAGGATACAATGAGCAGTACTTC.

This clonotype showed up just once. The rearrangement joins TRBV10-1 to TRBJ2-1; 10 bases agree with TRBD2. With V trimmed by 6 bases and J by 4 bases, 6 bases remained unmatched. This CDR3 is 15 amino acids long. Germline V gives CDR1 WNHNN, CDR2 SYGVQD (reference sequence). The DNA for the CDR3 is TGCGCCAGCAGCCAGCGGGGGGGCCGATACAATGAGCAGTTCTTC. It codes for CASSQRGGRYNEQFF.

This clonotype was detected a few times. The chain employs TRBV6-5 and TRBJ2-7; no clear D. V lost 2 bases, J lost 3 bases, and 11 bases lay in between. CDR1 is MNHEY and CDR2 is SVGAGI in the germline V gene. The CDR3 covers 14 residues. The CDR3 bases are TGTGCCAGCAGTTACCAGCATGGGGACTACGAGCAGTACTTC. Translated: CASSYQHGDYEQYF.

This clonotype was detected a few times. The rearrangement links TRBV4-1 to TRBJ1-2; 9 nucleotides match TRBD1. This CDR3 contains 16 residues. The V segment lost 4 bases and the J segment 7 bases; nucleotides outside the gene matches: 13. Germline-derived CDR1 and CDR2 are MGHRA and YSYEKL. CDR3 sequence: CASSLNRDRDSFGYTF. The CDR3 DNA sequence: TGCGCCAGCAGCCTTAACCGGGACAGGGATTCCTTTGGCTACACCTTC.

This sequence joins TRBV9 and TRBJ1-1, with a possible D match to TRBD1 (6 bases). V shed 7 bases and J shed 6 bases, with 13 bases lying between them. This CDR3 spans 12 amino acids. Germline V gene sequence: CDR1 SGDLS, CDR2 YYNGEE. The CDR3 reads CASGSGGPEAFF. Here the CDR3 DNA reads TGTGCCAGCGGAAGCGGGGGCCCTGAAGCTTTCTTT.

The chain couples TRBV20-1 to TRBJ2-4; 10 bases are a match to TRBD1. There are 14 residues in the CDR3. After removal of 6 bases from V and 13 bases from J, the junction contained 15 bases not matched to a gene. The germline CDR1 and CDR2 sequences are DFQATT and SNEGSKA (reference sequence). CDR3 DNA sequence: TGCAGTGCCTCAACCGGGACAGGGGTTTCCCTGCAGTACTTC. This sequence encodes CSASTGTGVSLQYF.

This chain links TRBV10-3 with TRBJ2-3; TRBD2 agrees at 12 bases. Looked up from germline, CDR1 is ENHRY and CDR2 is SYGVKD. V trimming: 5 bases; J trimming: 1 base; junction bases outside the gene matches: 4. The CDR3 is 16 amino acids. The CDR3 region has the DNA TGTGCCATCAGTTCCTCTAGCGGGGGGGGCACAGATACGCAGTATTTT. It is translated as CAISSSSGGGTDTQYF.

The V gene is TRBV29-1, the J gene TRBJ2-4; D perhaps matches TRBD2 (6 bases). The tail of the sequence fits TRBJ2-7 better, so the J call may be wrong. The CDR3 runs 12 residues. The germline V gene has CDR1 SQVTM and CDR2 ANQGSEA. The CDR3: CSVGLSGYEQYF. The CDR3 nucleotides read TGCAGCGTTGGACTTAGCGGATACGAGCAGTACTTC.

This clonotype was found a few times. The chain combines TRBV7-2 with TRBJ2-1; 9 bases align to TRBD2. Per germline, CDR1 SGHTA and CDR2 FQGNSA. The V gene end was trimmed by 5 bases and the J gene end by 6 bases; junction bases not matched to a gene: 11. The CDR3 runs 16 residues. As DNA, the CDR3 is TGTGCCAGCAGCCCAGGCGGCGGGAGGGGTTCCAATGAGCAGTTCTTC. Protein: CASSPGGGRGSNEQFF.